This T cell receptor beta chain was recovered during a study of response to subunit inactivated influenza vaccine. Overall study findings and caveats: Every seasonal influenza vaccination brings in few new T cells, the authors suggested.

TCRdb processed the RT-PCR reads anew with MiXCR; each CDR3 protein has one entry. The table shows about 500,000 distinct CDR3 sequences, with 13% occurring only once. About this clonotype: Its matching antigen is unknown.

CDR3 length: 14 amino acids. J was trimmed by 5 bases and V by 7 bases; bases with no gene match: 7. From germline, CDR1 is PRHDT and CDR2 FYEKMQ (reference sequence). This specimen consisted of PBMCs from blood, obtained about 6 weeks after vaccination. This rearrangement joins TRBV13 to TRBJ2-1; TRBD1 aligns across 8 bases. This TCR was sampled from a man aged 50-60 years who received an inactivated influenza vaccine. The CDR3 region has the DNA TGTGCCAGCACAGGAGACAGGGGAAACAATGAGCAGTTCTTC. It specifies CASTGDRGNNEQFF.